The entry below describes one TCR beta chain. Its specificity is unknown. The CDR3 length is 19 residues. Germline CDR1 SGHNT, CDR2 YYREEE (reference sequence). V was clipped by 4 bases and J by 7 bases; unmatched bases: 21. Use of 60 Vbeta and 13 Jbeta primers characterized the PCR. Generated by immunoSEQ multiplex PCR, the TCRdb table keeps only in-frame clones and is missing some. The top ten clones hold around 1.2% of a sample with some 210,000 clones, about 89% of them seen once. The source of the sample is a study of cytomegalovirus exposure and HLA in healthy donors. Overall study context: The 95 million to 120 million unique TCR beta sequences, from around 200 million T cells, were found by an earlier analysis. Study-level points and caveats: Prediction of most subjects' HLA-A and HLA-B alleles by TCR beta sequences was reportedly accurate. For presence/absence analyses, sequencing depth was assumed to be roughly uniform across donors.

This clonotype was sampled from a man aged 25-40 years in good health and CMV-seronegative. V gene TRBV5-4 combines with J gene TRBJ1-4; 8 bases are shared with TRBD1. What was sequenced was PBMCs. The CDR3 DNA reads as TGTGCCAGCAGCCAAGATCCTGCAGGGGGCCGCTCGGGTAGTGAAAAACTGTTTTTT. Amino acids: CASSQDPAGGRSGSEKLFF.